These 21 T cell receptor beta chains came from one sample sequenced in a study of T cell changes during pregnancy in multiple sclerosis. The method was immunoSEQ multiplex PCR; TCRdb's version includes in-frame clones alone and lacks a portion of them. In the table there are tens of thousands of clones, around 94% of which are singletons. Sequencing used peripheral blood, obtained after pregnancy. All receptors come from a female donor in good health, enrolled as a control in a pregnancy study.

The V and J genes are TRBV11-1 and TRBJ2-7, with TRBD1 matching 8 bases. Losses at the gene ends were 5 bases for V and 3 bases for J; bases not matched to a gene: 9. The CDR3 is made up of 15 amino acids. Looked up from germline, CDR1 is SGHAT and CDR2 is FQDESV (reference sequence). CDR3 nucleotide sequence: TGTGCCAGCAGCCCCACCGGGACAGGCAACTACGAGCAGTACTTC. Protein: CASSPTGTGNYEQYF.

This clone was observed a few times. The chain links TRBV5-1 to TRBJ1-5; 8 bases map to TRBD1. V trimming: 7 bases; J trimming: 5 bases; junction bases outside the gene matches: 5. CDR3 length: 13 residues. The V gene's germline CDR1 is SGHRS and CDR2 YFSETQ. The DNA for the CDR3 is TGCGCCAGCCGACAGGGGTGGGATCAGCCCCAGCATTTT. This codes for CASRQGWDQPQHF.

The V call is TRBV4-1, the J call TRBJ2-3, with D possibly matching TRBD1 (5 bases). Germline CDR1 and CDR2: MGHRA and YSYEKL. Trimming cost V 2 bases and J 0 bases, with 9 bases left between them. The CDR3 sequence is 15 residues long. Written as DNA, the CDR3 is TGCGCCAGCAGCCAAACTGCAGGGAGCACAGATACGCAGTATTTT. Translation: CASSQTAGSTDTQYF.

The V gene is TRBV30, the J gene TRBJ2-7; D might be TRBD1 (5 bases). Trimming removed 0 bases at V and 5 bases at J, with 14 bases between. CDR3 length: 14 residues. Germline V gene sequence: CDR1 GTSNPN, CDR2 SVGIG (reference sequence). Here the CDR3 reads CAWSVLQGGDEQYF. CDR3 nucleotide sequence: TGTGCCTGGAGTGTACTTCAGGGTGGCGACGAGCAGTACTTC.

This CDR3 is CASSTQAGTTYEQYF. The DNA of the CDR3 is TGTGCCAGTAGTACTCAAGCGGGAACCACCTACGAGCAGTACTTC. The chain carries TRBV19 and TRBJ2-7; 7 nucleotides agree with TRBD2. This CDR3 is 15 amino acids long. Germline trimming cut 4 bases from V and 2 bases from J; bases unmatched to any gene: 8. The V gene's germline CDR1 is LNHDA and CDR2 SQIVND (reference sequence).

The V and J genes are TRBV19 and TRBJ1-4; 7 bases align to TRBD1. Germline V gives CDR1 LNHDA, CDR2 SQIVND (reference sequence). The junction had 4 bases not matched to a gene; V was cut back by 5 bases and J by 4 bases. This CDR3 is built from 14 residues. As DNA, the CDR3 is TGTGCCAGTAGTTGGGACAGTCATAATGAAAAACTGTTTTTT. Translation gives CASSWDSHNEKLFF.

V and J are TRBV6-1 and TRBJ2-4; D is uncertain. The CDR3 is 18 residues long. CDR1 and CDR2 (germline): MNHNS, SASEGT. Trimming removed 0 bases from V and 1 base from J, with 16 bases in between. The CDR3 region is CASSEARRSHLAKNIQYF. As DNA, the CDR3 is TGTGCCAGCAGTGAAGCGCGGCGGAGCCACCTTGCCAAAAACATTCAGTACTTC.

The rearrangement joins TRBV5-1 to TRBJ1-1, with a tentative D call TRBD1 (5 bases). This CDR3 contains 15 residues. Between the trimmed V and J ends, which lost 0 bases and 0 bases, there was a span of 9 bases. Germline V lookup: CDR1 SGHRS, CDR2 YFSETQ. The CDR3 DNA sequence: TGCGCCAGCAGCTTGGGGATGACAGTGAACACTGAAGCTTTCTTT. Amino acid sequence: CASSLGMTVNTEAFF.

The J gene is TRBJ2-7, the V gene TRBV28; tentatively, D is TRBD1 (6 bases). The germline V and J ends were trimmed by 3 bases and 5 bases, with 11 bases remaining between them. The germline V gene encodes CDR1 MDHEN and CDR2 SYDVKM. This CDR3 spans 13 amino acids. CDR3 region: CASSLGAGDEQYF. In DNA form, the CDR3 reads TGTGCCAGCAGTTTGGGGGCGGGTGACGAGCAGTACTTC. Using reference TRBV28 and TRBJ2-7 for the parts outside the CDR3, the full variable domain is DVKVTQSSRYLVKRTGEKVFLECVQDMDHENMFWYRQDPGLGLRLIYFSYDVKMKEKGDIPEGYSVSREKKERFSLILESASTNQTSMYLCASSLGAGDEQYFGPGTRLTVT.

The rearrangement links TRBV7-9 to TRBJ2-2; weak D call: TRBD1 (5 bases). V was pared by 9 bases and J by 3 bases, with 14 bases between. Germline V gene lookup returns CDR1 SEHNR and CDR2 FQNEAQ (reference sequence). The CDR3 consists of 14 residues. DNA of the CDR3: TGTGCCAGTCTCAGGGTAGGGGACACCGGGGAGCTGTTTTTT. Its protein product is CASLRVGDTGELFF.

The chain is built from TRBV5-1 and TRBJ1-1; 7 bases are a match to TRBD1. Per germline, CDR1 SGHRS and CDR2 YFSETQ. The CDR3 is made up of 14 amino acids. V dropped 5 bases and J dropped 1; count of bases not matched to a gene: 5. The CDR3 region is CASSWGQRNTEAFF. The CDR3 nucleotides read TGCGCCAGCAGTTGGGGACAGAGGAACACTGAAGCTTTCTTT. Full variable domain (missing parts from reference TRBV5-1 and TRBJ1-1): KAGVTQTPRYLIKTRGQQVTLSCSPISGHRSVSWYQQTPGQGLQFLFEYFSETQRNKGNFPGRFSGRQFSNSRSEMNVSTLELGDSALYLCASSWGQRNTEAFFGQGTRLTVV.

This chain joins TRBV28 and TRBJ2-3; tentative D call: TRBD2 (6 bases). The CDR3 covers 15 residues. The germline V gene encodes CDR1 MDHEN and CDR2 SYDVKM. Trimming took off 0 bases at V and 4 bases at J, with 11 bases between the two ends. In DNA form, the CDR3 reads TGTGCCAGCAGTTTATGGGGCAGGGAGGCAGATACGCAGTATTTT. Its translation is CASSLWGREADTQYF.

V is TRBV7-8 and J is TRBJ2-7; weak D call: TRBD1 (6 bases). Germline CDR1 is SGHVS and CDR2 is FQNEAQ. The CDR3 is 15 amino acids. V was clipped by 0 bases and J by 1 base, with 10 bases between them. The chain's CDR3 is CASSLAPTGSYEQYF. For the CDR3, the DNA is TGTGCCAGCAGCTTAGCTCCGACAGGATCCTACGAGCAGTACTTC.

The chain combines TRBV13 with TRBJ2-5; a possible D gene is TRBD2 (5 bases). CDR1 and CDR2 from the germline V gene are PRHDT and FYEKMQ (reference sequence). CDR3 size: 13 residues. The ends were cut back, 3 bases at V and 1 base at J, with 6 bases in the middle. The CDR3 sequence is CASSLSGQETQYF. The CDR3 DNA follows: TGTGCCAGCAGCTTGAGCGGCCAAGAGACCCAGTACTTC.

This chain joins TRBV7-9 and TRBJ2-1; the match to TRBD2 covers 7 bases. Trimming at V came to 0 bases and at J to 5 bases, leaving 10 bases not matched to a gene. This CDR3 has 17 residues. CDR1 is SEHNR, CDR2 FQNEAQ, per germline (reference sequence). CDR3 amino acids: CASSLAGGDDSHNEQFF. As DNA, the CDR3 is TGTGCCAGCAGCTTAGCGGGGGGGGACGACTCACACAATGAGCAGTTCTTC.

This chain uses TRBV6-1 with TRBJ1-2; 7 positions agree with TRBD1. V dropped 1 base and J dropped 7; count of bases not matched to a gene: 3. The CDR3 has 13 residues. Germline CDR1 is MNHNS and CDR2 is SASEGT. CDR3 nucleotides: TGTGCCAGCAGTGAAGGGGCAGGGGGTGGCTACACCTTC. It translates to CASSEGAGGGYTF.

The CDR3 sequence is CATTGQGEGYTF. CDR3 bases: TGTGCCACCACGGGACAGGGGGAAGGCTACACCTTC. This chain uses TRBV6-6 with TRBJ1-2; 11 bases fit TRBD1. The V gene end was trimmed by 10 bases and the J gene end by 8 bases; junction bases not matched to a gene: 6. Germline CDR1 and CDR2: MNHNY and SVGAGI (reference sequence). There are 12 residues in the CDR3.

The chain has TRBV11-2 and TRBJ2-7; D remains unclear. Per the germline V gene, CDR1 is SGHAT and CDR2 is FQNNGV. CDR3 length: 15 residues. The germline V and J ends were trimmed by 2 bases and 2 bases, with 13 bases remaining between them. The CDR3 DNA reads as TGTGCCAGCAGCTTATTCTTAGTACCTACCTACGAGCAGTACTTC. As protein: CASSLFLVPTYEQYF.

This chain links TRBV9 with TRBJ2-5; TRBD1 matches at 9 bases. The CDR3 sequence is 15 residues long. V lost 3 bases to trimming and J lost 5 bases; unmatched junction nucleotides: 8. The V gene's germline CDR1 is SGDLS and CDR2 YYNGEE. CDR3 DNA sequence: TGTGCCAGCAGCGGTCGACAGGGGGTAAGGGAGACCCAGTACTTC. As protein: CASSGRQGVRETQYF. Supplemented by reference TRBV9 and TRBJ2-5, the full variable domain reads DSGVTQTPKHLITATGQRVTLRCSPRSGDLSVYWYQQSLDQGLQFLIQYYNGEERAKGNILERFSAQQFPDLHSELNLSSLELGDSALYFCASSGRQGVRETQYFGPGTRLLVL.

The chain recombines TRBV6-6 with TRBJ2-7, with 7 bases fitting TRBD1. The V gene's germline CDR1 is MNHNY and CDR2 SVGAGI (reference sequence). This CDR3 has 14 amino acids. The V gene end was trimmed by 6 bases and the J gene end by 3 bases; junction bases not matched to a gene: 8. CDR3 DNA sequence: TGTGCCAGCAGCCTCCGAGGACAGGACTACGAGCAGTACTTC. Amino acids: CASSLRGQDYEQYF.

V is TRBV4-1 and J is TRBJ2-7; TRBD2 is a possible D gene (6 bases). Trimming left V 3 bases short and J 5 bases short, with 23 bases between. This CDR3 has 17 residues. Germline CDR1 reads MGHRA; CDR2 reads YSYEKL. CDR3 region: CASSQAPRLWAGNEQYF. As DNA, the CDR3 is TGCGCCAGCAGCCAGGCCCCTAGGTTATGGGCGGGAAACGAGCAGTACTTC.